This is a list of T cell receptor beta chains from one sample in a study of T cell responses to AZD1222 COVID-19 vaccine. Using immunoSEQ multiplex PCR, the repertoire was profiled, and TCRdb retains in-frame clones only, with some absent. The data show roughly 140,000 clones, around 88% seen once. Source: peripheral blood, taken on day 0 of MenACWY control vaccination. Receptors originate from an adult in good health. CDR3s include the opening cysteine and the closing phenylalanine or tryptophan. Each record gives: CDR3 length, V gene, D gene, J gene, clone size, CDR3 protein, CDR3 DNA. D genes are given only for firm matches. A row's size may be missing; if present it is once, few, many or a size class.

length: 14; V: TRBV5-6; D: -; J: TRBJ1-2; size: -; CDR3: CASSLGDSLYGYTF; DNA: TGTGCCAGCAGCTTGGGTGACAGTCTCTATGGCTACACCTTC
length: 13; V: TRBV2; D: -; J: TRBJ2-7; size: -; CDR3: CASRRQGNYEQYF; DNA: TGTGCCAGCAGGAGGCAGGGTAACTACGAGCAGTACTTC
length: 13; V: TRBV25-1; D: -; J: TRBJ2-1; size: -; CDR3: CASRTSGIDEQFF; DNA: TGTGCCAGCAGGACTAGTGGCATCGATGAGCAGTTCTTC
length: 15; V: TRBV6-2/TRBV6-3; D: TRBD2; J: TRBJ2-3; size: -; CDR3: CASSMTAGVTDTQYF; DNA: TGTGCCAGCAGTATGACGGCGGGAGTGACAGATACGCAGTATTTT
length: 14; V: TRBV12-5; D: -; J: TRBJ1-2; size: once; CDR3: CASGPEGGFYGYTF; DNA: TGTGCTAGTGGTCCCGAGGGAGGATTCTATGGCTACACCTTC
length: 13; V: TRBV12-3/TRBV12-4; D: TRBD1; J: TRBJ1-2; size: -; CDR3: CASMPQGLNGYTF; DNA: TGTGCCAGCATGCCACAGGGGCTCAATGGCTACACCTTC
length: 13; V: TRBV19; D: -; J: TRBJ1-5; size: -; CDR3: CASSSGPGGPRHF; DNA: TGTGCCAGTAGTAGTGGCCCCGGGGGCCCCCGGCATTTT
length: 14; V: TRBV4-3; D: -; J: TRBJ1-3; size: -; CDR3: CASSPEADGNTIYF; DNA: TGCGCCAGCAGCCCGGAGGCGGATGGAAACACCATATATTTT
length: 15; V: TRBV7-3; D: TRBD1; J: TRBJ2-5; size: few; CDR3: CASSLRTGAKETQYF; DNA: TGTGCCAGCAGCTTAAGGACAGGGGCTAAAGAGACCCAGTACTTC
length: 12; V: TRBV5-1; D: -; J: TRBJ1-2; size: -; CDR3: CASSSNRAGYTF; DNA: TGCGCCAGCAGCTCAAACAGGGCTGGCTACACCTTC
length: 15; V: TRBV10-3; D: -; J: TRBJ1-5; size: -; CDR3: CAISEGQGGNQPQHF; DNA: TGTGCCATCAGTGAGGGGCAGGGAGGCAATCAGCCCCAGCATTTT
length: 14; V: TRBV7-3; D: -; J: TRBJ2-7; size: few; CDR3: CASSFQGRSYEQYF; DNA: TGTGCCAGCAGCTTCCAGGGACGGTCCTACGAGCAGTACTTC
length: 10; V: TRBV12-3/TRBV12-4; D: -; J: TRBJ2-1; size: -; CDR3: CASSNNEQFF; DNA: TGTGCCAGCAGCAACAATGAGCAGTTCTTC
length: 18; V: TRBV29-1; D: TRBD1; J: TRBJ2-6; size: -; CDR3: CSVEDYGQGSSGANVLTF; DNA: TGCAGCGTTGAAGATTACGGACAGGGTAGCTCTGGGGCCAACGTCCTGACTTTC
length: 16; V: TRBV7-8; D: TRBD1; J: TRBJ1-2; size: -; CDR3: CASSPGQEESYYGYTF; DNA: TGTGCCAGCAGCCCAGGACAGGAGGAGAGTTACTATGGCTACACCTTC
length: 13; V: TRBV12-3/TRBV12-4; D: -; J: TRBJ2-3; size: once; CDR3: CASSFVNTDTQYF; DNA: TGTGCCAGCAGTTTCGTCAACACAGATACGCAGTATTTT
length: 13; V: TRBV3-1/TRBV3-2; D: -; J: TRBJ1-6; size: -; CDR3: CASSQVADMALHF; DNA: TGTGCCAGCAGCCAAGTAGCGGATATGGCCCTCCACTTT
length: 15; V: TRBV15; D: -; J: TRBJ1-6; size: once; CDR3: CASREGSAYNSPLHF; DNA: TGTGCCAGCCGGGAGGGTTCAGCCTATAATTCACCCCTCCACTTT
length: 16; V: TRBV28; D: -; J: TRBJ1-4; size: -; CDR3: CASSLRGGATNEKLFF; DNA: TGTGCCAGCAGTTTGAGGGGAGGTGCAACTAATGAAAAACTGTTTTTT
length: 14; V: TRBV6-5; D: -; J: TRBJ2-1; size: -; CDR3: CASTQQGRVNEQFF; DNA: TGTGCCAGCACCCAACAAGGAAGGGTAAATGAGCAGTTCTTC
length: 13; V: TRBV4-3; D: -; J: TRBJ1-6; size: -; CDR3: CASRFLANSPLHF; DNA: TGCGCCAGCCGGTTCCTGGCCAATTCACCCCTCCACTTT
length: 12; V: TRBV7-2; D: -; J: TRBJ2-3; size: -; CDR3: CASSFFTDTQYF; DNA: TGTGCCAGCAGCTTCTTCACAGATACGCAGTATTTT
length: 13; V: TRBV2; D: -; J: TRBJ2-7; size: -; CDR3: CAGTLGQTYEQYF; DNA: TGTGCCGGAACCCTTGGACAAACCTACGAGCAGTACTTC
length: 15; V: TRBV9; D: -; J: TRBJ1-4; size: -; CDR3: CASSVGGATNEKLFF; DNA: TGTGCCAGCAGCGTAGGCGGGGCAACTAATGAAAAACTGTTTTTT
length: 14; V: TRBV10-1; D: -; J: TRBJ1-5; size: -; CDR3: CASRNKNSNQPQHF; DNA: TGCGCCAGCAGAAACAAGAATAGCAATCAGCCCCAGCATTTT
length: 15; V: TRBV7-2; D: TRBD1; J: TRBJ1-2; size: -; CDR3: CASSLYGGTGNGYTF; DNA: TGTGCCAGCAGCCTCTACGGGGGGACAGGGAACGGCTACACCTTC
length: 15; V: TRBV9; D: -; J: TRBJ1-3; size: -; CDR3: CASSPRGGSGNTIYF; DNA: TGTGCCAGCAGCCCTCGGGGCGGGTCTGGAAACACCATATATTTT
length: 15; V: TRBV3-1/TRBV3-2; D: -; J: TRBJ1-4; size: -; CDR3: CASSQEAGIGEKLFF; DNA: TGTGCCAGCAGCCAGGAGGCCGGGATCGGTGAAAAACTGTTTTTT
length: 15; V: TRBV11-2; D: -; J: TRBJ2-6; size: once; CDR3: CASSRGSSGANVLTF; DNA: TGTGCCAGCAGCCGGGGGAGCTCTGGGGCCAACGTCCTGACTTTC
length: 14; V: TRBV2; D: TRBD1; J: TRBJ2-7; size: -; CDR3: CASSAQGVAYEQYF; DNA: TGTGCCAGCAGTGCCCAGGGGGTTGCCTACGAGCAGTACTTC
length: 14; V: TRBV10-3; D: -; J: TRBJ1-3; size: -; CDR3: CAISETSSGNTIYF; DNA: TGTGCCATCAGTGAGACGAGCTCTGGAAACACCATATATTTT
length: 15; V: TRBV5-1; D: TRBD1; J: TRBJ2-1; size: -; CDR3: CASSATGAKYNEQFF; DNA: TGCGCCAGCAGCGCTACAGGGGCTAAGTACAATGAGCAGTTCTTC
length: 13; V: TRBV27; D: -; J: TRBJ2-5; size: -; CDR3: CASKPWVEETQYF; DNA: TGTGCCAGTAAACCATGGGTAGAAGAGACCCAGTACTTC
length: 12; V: TRBV19; D: -; J: TRBJ1-1; size: few; CDR3: CASFRGRGEAFF; DNA: TGTGCCAGTTTCCGAGGTCGGGGTGAAGCTTTCTTT
length: 14; V: TRBV6-5; D: TRBD2; J: TRBJ2-3; size: -; CDR3: CASKLAGGSNTQYF; DNA: TGTGCCAGTAAACTAGCGGGAGGGTCCAATACGCAGTATTTT
length: 16; V: TRBV15; D: -; J: TRBJ2-2; size: -; CDR3: CATSRSVGSSPWELFF; DNA: TGTGCCACCAGCAGATCCGTAGGTTCGTCCCCGTGGGAGCTGTTTTTT
length: 11; V: TRBV7-9; D: -; J: TRBJ2-3; size: -; CDR3: CASSSGTPMYF; DNA: TGTGCCAGCAGCTCCGGGACGCCCATGTATTTT
length: 13; V: TRBV28; D: -; J: TRBJ2-1; size: -; CDR3: CASSLWDSRERFF; DNA: TGTGCCAGCAGCCTTTGGGACTCCAGGGAGCGGTTCTTC
length: 15; V: TRBV5-1; D: -; J: TRBJ1-3; size: -; CDR3: CASAPGADGRNTIYF; DNA: TGCGCCAGCGCCCCGGGCGCTGATGGGAGAAACACCATATATTTT
length: 15; V: TRBV4-2; D: -; J: TRBJ1-2; size: -; CDR3: CASSLTGGRVDDYTF; DNA: TGTGCCAGCAGCCTGACCGGGGGCCGAGTCGATGACTACACCTTC
length: 14; V: TRBV7-2; D: -; J: TRBJ2-2; size: -; CDR3: CASSLVASAGELFF; DNA: TGTGCCAGCAGCTTAGTGGCTAGCGCCGGGGAGCTGTTTTTT
length: 11; V: TRBV7-9; D: -; J: TRBJ1-6; size: -; CDR3: CASSFDSPLHF; DNA: TGTGCCAGCAGCTTCGATTCACCCCTCCACTTT
length: 14; V: TRBV7-2; D: -; J: TRBJ1-1; size: -; CDR3: CASSLARQNTEAFF; DNA: TGTGCCAGCAGCTTAGCAAGGCAGAACACTGAAGCTTTCTTT
length: 13; V: TRBV5-6; D: -; J: TRBJ1-2; size: -; CDR3: CASRNYQGVGYTF; DNA: TGTGCCAGTCGGAATTACCAGGGTGTAGGCTACACCTTC
length: 16; V: TRBV11-3; D: TRBD2; J: TRBJ2-1; size: -; CDR3: CASSFGLAGGGNEQFF; DNA: TGTGCCAGCAGCTTCGGACTAGCGGGGGGCGGCAATGAGCAGTTCTTC
length: 16; V: TRBV28; D: -; J: TRBJ2-1; size: -; CDR3: CASRNKGGSSYNEQFF; DNA: TGTGCCAGCAGGAATAAGGGAGGAAGCTCCTACAATGAGCAGTTCTTC
length: 15; V: TRBV4-1; D: -; J: TRBJ2-2; size: -; CDR3: CASSQDTGSTGELFF; DNA: TGCGCCAGCAGCCAAGATACAGGGAGCACCGGGGAGCTGTTTTTT
length: 13; V: TRBV11-2; D: TRBD2; J: TRBJ2-5; size: -; CDR3: CASSRLAQETQYF; DNA: TGTGCCAGCAGTCGACTAGCCCAAGAGACCCAGTACTTC
length: 12; V: TRBV11-3; D: -; J: TRBJ2-1; size: -; CDR3: CASSLSDNEQFF; DNA: TGTGCCAGCAGCTTATCGGACAATGAGCAGTTCTTC
length: 14; V: TRBV6-5; D: -; J: TRBJ2-3; size: -; CDR3: CASSYRGLGDTQYF; DNA: TGTGCCAGCAGTTACCGGGGGCTAGGAGATACGCAGTATTTT
length: 14; V: TRBV21-1; D: -; J: TRBJ1-3; size: -; CDR3: CASSTGTPTAHIYF; DNA: TGTGCCAGCAGCACCGGGACCCCGACGGCGCACATATATTTT
length: 15; V: TRBV19; D: -; J: TRBJ1-6; size: -; CDR3: CASSIGGGYNSPLHF; DNA: TGTGCCAGTAGTATAGGGGGCGGTTATAATTCACCCCTCCACTTT
length: 14; V: TRBV12-5; D: TRBD1; J: TRBJ1-2; size: -; CDR3: CASGSGRGLRGYTF; DNA: TGTGCTAGTGGTTCGGGGAGGGGGCTTCGAGGCTACACCTTC
length: 13; V: TRBV9; D: -; J: TRBJ1-2; size: -; CDR3: CASSERAGKGYTF; DNA: TGTGCCAGCAGCGAACGTGCCGGGAAGGGCTACACCTTC
length: 13; V: TRBV28; D: TRBD1; J: TRBJ1-2; size: -; CDR3: CASRLGTEYGYTF; DNA: TGTGCCAGCAGGCTTGGGACAGAGTATGGCTACACCTTC
length: 13; V: TRBV18; D: -; J: TRBJ1-4; size: once; CDR3: CASSPPGTEKLFF; DNA: TGTGCCAGCTCACCCCCCGGGACTGAAAAACTGTTTTTT
length: 13; V: TRBV27; D: -; J: TRBJ1-5; size: few; CDR3: CASAQGYNQPQHF; DNA: TGTGCCAGTGCTCAGGGGTACAATCAGCCCCAGCATTTT
length: 18; V: TRBV7-8; D: TRBD1; J: TRBJ1-4; size: -; CDR3: CASSSYRLTGKNAEKLFF; DNA: TGTGCCAGCAGCTCGTACCGATTGACAGGGAAGAATGCTGAAAAACTGTTTTTT
length: 15; V: TRBV5-5; D: TRBD1; J: TRBJ2-3; size: few; CDR3: CASIPGTGPIDTQYF; DNA: TGTGCCAGCATACCTGGGACAGGGCCTATAGATACGCAGTATTTT
length: 14; V: TRBV19; D: -; J: TRBJ1-2; size: once; CDR3: CASNDLGPNYGYTF; DNA: TGTGCCAGTAATGATCTAGGCCCTAACTATGGCTACACCTTC